This TCR beta chain was documented in a study of shared clonotypes between healthy human individuals. CDR1 and CDR2 from the germline V gene are MNHNS and SASEGT. The CDR3 runs to 14 residues. Trimming cost V 11 bases and J 4 bases; bases outside gene matches: 10. TCRdb's table, derived via immunoSEQ multiplex PCR, lists solely in-frame clones and lacks some. The data show around 500,000 clones, more than 75% seen once. Without sorting, samples used 75 million to 100 million PBMCs for genomic DNA. This sequence joins TRBV6-1 and TRBJ2-2; TRBD1 matches 7 bases. The sequence was collected from a woman aged 40 to 50 in good health. Some clones in this sample may be carry-over from other donors' samples. Sequenced material: PBMCs. The CDR3 nucleotides read TGTGCCTCAGGGGCAGGGGGTGTCACCGGGGAGCTGTTTTTT. Protein: CASGAGGVTGELFF.